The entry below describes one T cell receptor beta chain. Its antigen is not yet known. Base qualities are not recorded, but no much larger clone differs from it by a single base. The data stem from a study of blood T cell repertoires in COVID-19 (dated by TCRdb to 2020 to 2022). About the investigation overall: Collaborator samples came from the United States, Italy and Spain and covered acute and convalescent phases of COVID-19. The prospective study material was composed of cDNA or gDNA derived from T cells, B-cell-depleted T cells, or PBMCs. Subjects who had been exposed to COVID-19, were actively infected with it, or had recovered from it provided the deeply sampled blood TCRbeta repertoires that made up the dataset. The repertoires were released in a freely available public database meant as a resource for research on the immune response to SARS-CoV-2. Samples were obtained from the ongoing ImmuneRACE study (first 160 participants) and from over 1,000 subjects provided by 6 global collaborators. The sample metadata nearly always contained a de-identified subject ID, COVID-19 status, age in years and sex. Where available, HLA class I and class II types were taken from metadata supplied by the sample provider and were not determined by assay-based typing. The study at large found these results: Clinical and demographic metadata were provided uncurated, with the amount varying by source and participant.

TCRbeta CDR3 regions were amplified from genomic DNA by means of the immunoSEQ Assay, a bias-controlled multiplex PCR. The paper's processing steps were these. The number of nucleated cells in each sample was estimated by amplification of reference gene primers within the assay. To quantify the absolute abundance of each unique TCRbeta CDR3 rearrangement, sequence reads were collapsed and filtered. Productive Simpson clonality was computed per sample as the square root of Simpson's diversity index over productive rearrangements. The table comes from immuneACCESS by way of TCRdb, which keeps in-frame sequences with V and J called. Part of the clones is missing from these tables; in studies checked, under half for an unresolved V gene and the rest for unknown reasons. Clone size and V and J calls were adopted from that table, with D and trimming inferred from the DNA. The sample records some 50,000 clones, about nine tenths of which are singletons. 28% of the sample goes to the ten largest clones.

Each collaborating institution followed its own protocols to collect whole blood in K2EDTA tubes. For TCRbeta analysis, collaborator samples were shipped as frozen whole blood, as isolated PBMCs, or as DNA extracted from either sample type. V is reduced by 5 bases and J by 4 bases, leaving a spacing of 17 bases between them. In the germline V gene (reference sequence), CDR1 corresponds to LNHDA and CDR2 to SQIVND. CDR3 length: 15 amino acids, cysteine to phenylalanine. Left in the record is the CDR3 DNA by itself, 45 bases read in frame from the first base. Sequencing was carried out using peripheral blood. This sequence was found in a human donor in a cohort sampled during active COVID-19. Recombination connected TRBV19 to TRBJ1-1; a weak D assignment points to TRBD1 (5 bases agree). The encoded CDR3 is CASSSRRGPGTEAFF. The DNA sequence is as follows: TGTGCCAGTAGTTCCAGGAGGGGCCCTGGCACTGAAGCTTTCTTT.